The present entry profiles one TCR beta chain with its context. Source study methods: Amplification with reference gene primers provided the estimates of nucleated cell counts. Data came from immunoSEQ multiplex PCR; TCRdb stores just in-frame clones and leaves some out. V, J and clone size are taken as reported in that table, and D and trimming were inferred from the DNA itself. In the table there are about 100,000 clones, around 73% of which are singletons. The sample originates from a study of blood T cell repertoires in COVID-19. Study-level background: Samples representing acute and convalescent COVID-19 were sourced from the United States, Italy and Spain. Nucleic acid was either cDNA or gDNA, and it came from T cells, B-cell-depleted T cells, or PBMCs.

The CDR3 has 15 residues. In germline, CDR1 is SNHLY, CDR2 FYNNEI. The V and J ends lost 3 bases and 4 bases respectively, with 13 bases between them. This TCR derives from a man in his sixties with active or convalescent COVID-19. Sequencing input: peripheral blood. The chain combines TRBV2 with TRBJ1-3; unclear D gene. The CDR3 spells CASSDRNGLGNTIYF. The CDR3 region has the DNA TGTGCCAGCAGTGATCGGAACGGGTTAGGAAACACCATATATTTT.